Detailed here is one TCR beta chain. The sample originates from a study of blood T cell repertoires in COVID-19. Study overall: Sites across the United States, Italy and Spain contributed samples from acute and convalescent COVID-19. The analysed material was cDNA or gDNA that came from T cells, B-cell-depleted T cells, or PBMCs.

The repertoire was sequenced with immunoSEQ multiplex PCR; TCRdb's copy has only in-frame clones and lacks some. This table holds about 75,000 clones, less than 85% found once. The CDR3 extends over 13 amino acids. Germline CDR1 reads SGHTA; CDR2 reads FQGNSA. With V trimmed by 5 bases and J by 15 bases, 10 bases remained unmatched. The specimen was peripheral blood. The TCR sequence derives from a human donor with acute or convalescent COVID-19. The donor label of this sample is uncertain. This chain joins TRBV7-2 and TRBJ2-4; 10 nucleotides line up with TRBD2. CDR3 protein: CASSGSRTSGLYF. CDR3 DNA sequence: TGTGCCAGCAGCGGTAGCCGGACTAGCGGTCTGTACTTC.